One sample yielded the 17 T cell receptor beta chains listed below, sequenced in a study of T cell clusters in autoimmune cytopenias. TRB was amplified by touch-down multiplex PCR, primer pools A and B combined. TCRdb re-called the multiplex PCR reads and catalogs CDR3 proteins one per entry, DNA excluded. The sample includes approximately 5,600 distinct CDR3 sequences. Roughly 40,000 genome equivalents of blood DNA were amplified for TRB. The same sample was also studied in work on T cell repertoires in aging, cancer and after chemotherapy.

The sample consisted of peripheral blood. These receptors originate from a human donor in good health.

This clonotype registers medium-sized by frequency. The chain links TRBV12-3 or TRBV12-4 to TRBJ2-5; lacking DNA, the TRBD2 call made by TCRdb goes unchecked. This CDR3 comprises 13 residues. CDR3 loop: CASVRDPEQTQYF.

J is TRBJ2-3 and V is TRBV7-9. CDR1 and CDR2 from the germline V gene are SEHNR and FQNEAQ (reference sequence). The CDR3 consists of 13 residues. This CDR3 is CASSFVSTDTQYF.

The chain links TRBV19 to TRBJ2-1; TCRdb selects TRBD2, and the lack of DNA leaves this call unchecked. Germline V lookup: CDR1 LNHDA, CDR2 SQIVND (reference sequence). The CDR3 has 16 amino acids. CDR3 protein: CASSSRLAGDINEQFF.

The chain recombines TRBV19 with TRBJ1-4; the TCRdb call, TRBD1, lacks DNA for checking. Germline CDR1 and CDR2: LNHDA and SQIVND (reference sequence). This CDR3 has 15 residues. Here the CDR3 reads CASKTSGQENEKLFF.

The CDR3 region is CASSLVRTGAGEQYF. The V gene is TRBV7-9, the J gene TRBJ2-7; the D call of TRBD1 rests on TCRdb alone, since no DNA is present to check it. The CDR3 extends over 15 amino acids. Germline V gives CDR1 SEHNR, CDR2 FQNEAQ (reference sequence).

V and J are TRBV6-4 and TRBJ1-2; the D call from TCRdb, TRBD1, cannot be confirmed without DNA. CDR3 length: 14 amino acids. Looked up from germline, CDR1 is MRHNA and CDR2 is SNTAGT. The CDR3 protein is CASSPGQGNGGYTF.

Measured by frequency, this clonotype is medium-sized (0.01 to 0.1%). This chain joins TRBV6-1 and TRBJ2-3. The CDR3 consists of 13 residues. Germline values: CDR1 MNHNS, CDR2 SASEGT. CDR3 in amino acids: CASTLLSVDTQYF.

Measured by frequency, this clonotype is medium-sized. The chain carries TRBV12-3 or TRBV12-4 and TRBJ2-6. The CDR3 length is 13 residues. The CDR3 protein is CASSFSGANVLTF.

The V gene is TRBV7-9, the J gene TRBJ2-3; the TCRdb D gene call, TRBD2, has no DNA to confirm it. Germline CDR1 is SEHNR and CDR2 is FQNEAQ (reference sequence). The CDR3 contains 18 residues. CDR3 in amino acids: CASSLPFFPGYLTDTQYF.

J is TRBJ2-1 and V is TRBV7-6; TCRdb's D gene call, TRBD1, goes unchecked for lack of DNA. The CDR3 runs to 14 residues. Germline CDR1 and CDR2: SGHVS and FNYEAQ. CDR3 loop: CASSFDRGYNEQFF.

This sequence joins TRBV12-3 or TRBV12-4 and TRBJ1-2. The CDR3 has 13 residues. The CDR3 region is CASSLPPNYGYTF.

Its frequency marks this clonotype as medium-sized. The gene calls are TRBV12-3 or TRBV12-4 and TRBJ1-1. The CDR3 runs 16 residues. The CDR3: CASSPQGQWQNTEAFF.

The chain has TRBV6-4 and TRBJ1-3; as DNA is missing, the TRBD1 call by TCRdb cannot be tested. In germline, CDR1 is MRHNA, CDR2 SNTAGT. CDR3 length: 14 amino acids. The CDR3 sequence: CASSGQGHGNTIYF.

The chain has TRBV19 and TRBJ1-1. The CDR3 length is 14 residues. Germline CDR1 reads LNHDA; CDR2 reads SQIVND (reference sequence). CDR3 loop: CASSYRMGNTEAFF.

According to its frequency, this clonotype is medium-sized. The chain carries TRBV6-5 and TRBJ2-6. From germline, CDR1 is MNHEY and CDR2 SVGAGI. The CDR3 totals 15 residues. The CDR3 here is CASSYSVSGANVLTF.

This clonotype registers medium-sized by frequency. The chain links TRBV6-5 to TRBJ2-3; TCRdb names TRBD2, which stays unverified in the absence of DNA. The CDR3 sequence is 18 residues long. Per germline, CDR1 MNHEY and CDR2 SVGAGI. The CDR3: CASSRGLAGASPTDTQYF.

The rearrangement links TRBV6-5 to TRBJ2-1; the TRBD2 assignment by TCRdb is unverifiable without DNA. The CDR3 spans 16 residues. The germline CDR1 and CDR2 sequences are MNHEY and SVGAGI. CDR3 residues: CASSSGLVGSYNEQFF.